The count of the clone carrying this T cell receptor beta chain is one. The antigen is not known. This specimen comes from a study of cytomegalovirus exposure and HLA in healthy donors. About the study: The 100 to 150 validation repertoires, a later analysis reported, used the same platform as the roughly 650 repertoires from the first cohort.

Regarding the study as a whole: Some TCR beta chains (more than 150 of them) were listed as cytomegalovirus-associated. Reported performance of the classifier showed diagnosis of cytomegalovirus status with high specificity and sensitivity.

Clones were read by immunoSEQ multiplex PCR, and TCRdb kept only the in-frame ones, dropping some. The sample shows fewer than 200,000 clones, 86% of them seen only once. Sequenced: PBMCs. This TCR derives from a woman between 18 and 29 years old in good health and CMV-seronegative.

Here the CDR3 DNA reads TGTGCCAGCAGCCTTATGCCGGGGAATGGCTACACCTTC. This sequence encodes CASSLMPGNGYTF. The chain is built from TRBV5-5 and TRBJ1-2; D unresolved. V gave up 4 bases and J gave up 6 bases, with 13 bases separating them. This CDR3 is built from 13 residues. Per germline, CDR1 SGHKS and CDR2 YYEKEE (reference sequence).